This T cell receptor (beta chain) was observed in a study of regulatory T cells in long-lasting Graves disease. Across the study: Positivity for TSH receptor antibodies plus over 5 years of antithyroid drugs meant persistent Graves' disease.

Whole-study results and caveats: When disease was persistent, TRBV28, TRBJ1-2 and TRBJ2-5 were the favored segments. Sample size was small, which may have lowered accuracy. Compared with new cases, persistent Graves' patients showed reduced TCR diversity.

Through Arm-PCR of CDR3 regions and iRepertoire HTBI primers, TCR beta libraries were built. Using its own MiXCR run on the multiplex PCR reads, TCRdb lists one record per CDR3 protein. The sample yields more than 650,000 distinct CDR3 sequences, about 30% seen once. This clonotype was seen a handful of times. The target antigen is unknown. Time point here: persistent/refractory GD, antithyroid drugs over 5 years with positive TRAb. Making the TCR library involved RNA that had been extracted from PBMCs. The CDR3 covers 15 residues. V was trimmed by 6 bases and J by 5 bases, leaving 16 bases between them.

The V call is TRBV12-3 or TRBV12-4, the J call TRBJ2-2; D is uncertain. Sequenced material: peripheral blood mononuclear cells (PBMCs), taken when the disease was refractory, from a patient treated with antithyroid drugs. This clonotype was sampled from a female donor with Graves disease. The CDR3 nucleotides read TGTGCCAGCAGCCCCCATAAAGTCGGGACCGGGGAGCTGTTTTTT. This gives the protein CASSPHKVGTGELFF.